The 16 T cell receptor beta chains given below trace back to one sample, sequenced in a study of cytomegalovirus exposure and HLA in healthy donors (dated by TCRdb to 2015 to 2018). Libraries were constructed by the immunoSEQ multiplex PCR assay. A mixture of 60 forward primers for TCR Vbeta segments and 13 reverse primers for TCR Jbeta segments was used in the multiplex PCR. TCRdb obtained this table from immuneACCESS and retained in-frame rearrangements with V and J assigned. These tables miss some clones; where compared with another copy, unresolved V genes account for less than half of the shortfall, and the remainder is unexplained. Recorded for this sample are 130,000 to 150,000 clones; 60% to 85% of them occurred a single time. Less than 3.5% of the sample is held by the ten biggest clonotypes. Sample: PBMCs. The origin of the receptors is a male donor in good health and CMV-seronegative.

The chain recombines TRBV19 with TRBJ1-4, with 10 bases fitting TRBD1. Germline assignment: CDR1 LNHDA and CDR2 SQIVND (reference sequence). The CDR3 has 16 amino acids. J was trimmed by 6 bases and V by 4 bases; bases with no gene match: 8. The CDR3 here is CASSRGRDRGDEKLFF. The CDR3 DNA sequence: TGTGCCAGTAGTAGGGGAAGGGACAGGGGAGATGAAAAACTGTTTTTT.

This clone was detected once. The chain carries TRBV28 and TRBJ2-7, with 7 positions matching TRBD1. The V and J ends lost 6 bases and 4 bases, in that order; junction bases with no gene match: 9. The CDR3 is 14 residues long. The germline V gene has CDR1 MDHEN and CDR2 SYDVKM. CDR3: CASRPGQLFYEQYF. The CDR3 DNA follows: TGTGCCAGCAGGCCGGGACAGTTGTTTTACGAGCAGTACTTC.

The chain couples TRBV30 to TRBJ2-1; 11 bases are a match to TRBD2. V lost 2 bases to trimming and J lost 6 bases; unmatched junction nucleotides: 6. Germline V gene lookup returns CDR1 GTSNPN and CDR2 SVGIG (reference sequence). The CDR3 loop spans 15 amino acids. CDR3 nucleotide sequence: TGTGCCTGGAGTCTCGTAGCGGGGGGGAGCAATGAGCAGTTCTTC. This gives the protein CAWSLVAGGSNEQFF.

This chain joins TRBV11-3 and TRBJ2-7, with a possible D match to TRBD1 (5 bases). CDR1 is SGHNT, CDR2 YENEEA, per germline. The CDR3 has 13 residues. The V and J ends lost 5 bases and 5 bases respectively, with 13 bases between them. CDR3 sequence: CASSIRPGHEQYF. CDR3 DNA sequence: TGTGCCAGCAGCATCCGGCCAGGGCACGAGCAGTACTTC.

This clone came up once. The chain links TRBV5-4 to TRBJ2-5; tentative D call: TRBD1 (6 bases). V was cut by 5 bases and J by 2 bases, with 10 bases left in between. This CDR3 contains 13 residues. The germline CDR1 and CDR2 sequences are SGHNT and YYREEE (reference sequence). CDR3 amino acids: CASRLTGQETQYF. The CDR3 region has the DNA TGTGCCAGCAGACTGACAGGACAAGAGACCCAGTACTTC.

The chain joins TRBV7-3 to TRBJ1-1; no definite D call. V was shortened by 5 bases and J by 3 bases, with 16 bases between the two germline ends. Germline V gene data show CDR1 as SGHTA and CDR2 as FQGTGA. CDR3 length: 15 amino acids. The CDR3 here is CASSPTKRPDTEAFF. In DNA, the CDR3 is TGTGCCAGCAGCCCCACGAAGCGACCTGACACTGAAGCTTTCTTT.

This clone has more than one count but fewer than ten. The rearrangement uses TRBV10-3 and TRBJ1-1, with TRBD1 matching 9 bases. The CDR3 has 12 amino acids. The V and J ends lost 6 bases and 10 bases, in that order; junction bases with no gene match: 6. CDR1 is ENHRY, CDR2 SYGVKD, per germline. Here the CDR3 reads CAISLDRGAAFF. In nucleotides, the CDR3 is TGTGCCATCAGCTTGGACAGGGGAGCAGCTTTCTTT.

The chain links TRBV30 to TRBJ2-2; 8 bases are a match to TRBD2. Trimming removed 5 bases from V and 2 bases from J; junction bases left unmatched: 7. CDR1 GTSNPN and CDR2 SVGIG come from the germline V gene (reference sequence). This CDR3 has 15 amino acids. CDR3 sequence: CAWYFSGANTGELFF. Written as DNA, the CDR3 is TGTGCCTGGTATTTTAGCGGGGCTAACACCGGGGAGCTGTTTTTT.

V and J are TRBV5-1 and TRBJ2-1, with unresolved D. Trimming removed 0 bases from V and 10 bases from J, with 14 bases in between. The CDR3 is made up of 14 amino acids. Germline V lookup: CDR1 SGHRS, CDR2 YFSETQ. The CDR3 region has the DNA TGCGCCAGCAGCTTGGGACTGTCGCTCGGGGAGCAGTTCTTC. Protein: CASSLGLSLGEQFF.

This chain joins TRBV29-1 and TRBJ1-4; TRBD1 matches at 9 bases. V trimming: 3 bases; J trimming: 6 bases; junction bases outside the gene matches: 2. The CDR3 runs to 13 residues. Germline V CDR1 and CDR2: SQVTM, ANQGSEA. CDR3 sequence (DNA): TGCAGCGTTGACCGGACAGGGGATGAAAAACTGTTTTTT. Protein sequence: CSVDRTGDEKLFF.

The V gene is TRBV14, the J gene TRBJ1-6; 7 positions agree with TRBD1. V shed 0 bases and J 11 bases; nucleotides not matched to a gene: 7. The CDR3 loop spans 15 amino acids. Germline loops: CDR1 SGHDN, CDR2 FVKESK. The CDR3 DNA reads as TGTGCCAGCAGCCAAGATCCGACAGGGTGGGCACCCCTCCACTTT. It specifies CASSQDPTGWAPLHF. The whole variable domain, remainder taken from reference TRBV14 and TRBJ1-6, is EAGVTQFPSHSVIEKGQTVTLRCDPISGHDNLYWYRRVMGKEIKFLLHFVKESKQDESGMPNNRFLAERTGGTYSTLKVQPAELEDSGVYFCASSQDPTGWAPLHFGNGTRLTVT.

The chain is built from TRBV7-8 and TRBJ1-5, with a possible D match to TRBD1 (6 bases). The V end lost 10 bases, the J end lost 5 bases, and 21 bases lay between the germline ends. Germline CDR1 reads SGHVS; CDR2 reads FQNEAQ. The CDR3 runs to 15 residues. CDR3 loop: CATGGTEGGHQPQHF. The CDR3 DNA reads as TGTGCCACGGGAGGGACCGAGGGGGGACATCAGCCCCAGCATTTT.

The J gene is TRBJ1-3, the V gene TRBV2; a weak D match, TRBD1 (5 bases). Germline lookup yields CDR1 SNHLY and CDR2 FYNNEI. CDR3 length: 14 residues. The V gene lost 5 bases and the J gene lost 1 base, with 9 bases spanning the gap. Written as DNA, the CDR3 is TGTGCCAGCAGTCCAGGGTTTTCTGGAAACACCATATATTTT. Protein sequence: CASSPGFSGNTIYF.

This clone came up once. CDR3 sequence: CASSLFGLGADTQYF. CDR3 DNA: TGTGCCAGCAGCTTGTTCGGACTAGGCGCAGATACGCAGTATTTT. The rearrangement links TRBV5-6 to TRBJ2-3, with 7 bases that match TRBD2. V trimming: 1 base; J trimming: 4 bases; junction bases outside the gene matches: 6. CDR1 is SGHDT, CDR2 YYEEEE, per germline. The CDR3 runs 15 residues.

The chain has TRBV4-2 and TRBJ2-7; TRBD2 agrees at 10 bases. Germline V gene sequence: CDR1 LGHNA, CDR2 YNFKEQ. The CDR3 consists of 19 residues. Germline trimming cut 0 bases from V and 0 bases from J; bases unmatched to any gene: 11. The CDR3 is CASSQEVLAGGLDSYEQYF. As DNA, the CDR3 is TGTGCCAGCAGCCAAGAGGTATTAGCGGGGGGCCTAGACTCCTACGAGCAGTACTTC.

CDR3 protein: CASSLGLVSGETQYF. The CDR3 nucleotides are TGTGCCAGCAGCTTAGGACTGGTCAGCGGGGAGACCCAGTACTTC. This sequence joins TRBV7-9 and TRBJ2-5; D perhaps matches TRBD2 (6 bases). Germline lookup yields CDR1 SEHNR and CDR2 FQNEAQ (reference sequence). The germline V and J ends were trimmed by 1 base and 5 bases, with 14 bases remaining between them. The CDR3 is 15 amino acids.